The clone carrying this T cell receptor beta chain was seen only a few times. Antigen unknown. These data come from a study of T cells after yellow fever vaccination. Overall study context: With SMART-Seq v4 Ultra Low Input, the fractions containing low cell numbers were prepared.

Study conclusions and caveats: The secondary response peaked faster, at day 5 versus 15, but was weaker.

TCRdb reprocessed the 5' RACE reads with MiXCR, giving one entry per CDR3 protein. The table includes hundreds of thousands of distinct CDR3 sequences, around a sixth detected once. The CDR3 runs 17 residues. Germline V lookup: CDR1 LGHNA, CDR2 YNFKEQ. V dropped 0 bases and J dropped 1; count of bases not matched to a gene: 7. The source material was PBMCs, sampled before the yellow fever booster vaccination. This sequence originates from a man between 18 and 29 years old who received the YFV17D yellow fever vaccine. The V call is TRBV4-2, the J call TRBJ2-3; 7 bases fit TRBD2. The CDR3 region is CASSQDLGRGGTDTQYF. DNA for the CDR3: TGTGCCAGCAGCCAAGATTTGGGGAGGGGTGGCACAGATACGCAGTATTTT.